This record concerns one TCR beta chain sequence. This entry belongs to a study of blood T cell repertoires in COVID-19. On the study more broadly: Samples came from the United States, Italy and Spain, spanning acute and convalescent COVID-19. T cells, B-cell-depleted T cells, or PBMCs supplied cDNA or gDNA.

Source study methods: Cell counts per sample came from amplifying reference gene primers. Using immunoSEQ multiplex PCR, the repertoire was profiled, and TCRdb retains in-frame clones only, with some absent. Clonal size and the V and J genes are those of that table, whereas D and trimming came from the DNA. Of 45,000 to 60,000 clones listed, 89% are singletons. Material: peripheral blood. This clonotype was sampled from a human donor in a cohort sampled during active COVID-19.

This CDR3 is CASSYGRGAYEQYF. The CDR3 nucleotides are TGTGCCAGCAGTTATGGACGGGGTGCGTACGAGCAGTACTTC. The V call is TRBV6-5, the J call TRBJ2-7, with D perhaps matching TRBD2 (5 bases). Germline CDR1 reads MNHEY; CDR2 reads SVGAGI. The V and J ends lost 3 bases and 4 bases respectively, with 13 bases between them. This CDR3 has 14 amino acids.